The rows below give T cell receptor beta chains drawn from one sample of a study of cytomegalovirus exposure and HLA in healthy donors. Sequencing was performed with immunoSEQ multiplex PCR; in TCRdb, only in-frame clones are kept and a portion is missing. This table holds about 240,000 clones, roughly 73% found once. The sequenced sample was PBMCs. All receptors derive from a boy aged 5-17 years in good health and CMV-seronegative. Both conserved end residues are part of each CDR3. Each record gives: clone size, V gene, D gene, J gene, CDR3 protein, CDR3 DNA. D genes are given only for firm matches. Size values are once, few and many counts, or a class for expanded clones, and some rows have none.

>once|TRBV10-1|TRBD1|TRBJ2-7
CASSGTGASYEQYF
TGCGCCAGCAGCGGGACAGGGGCATCCTACGAGCAGTACTTC
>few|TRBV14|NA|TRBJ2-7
CASSFRGPDREQYF
TGTGCCAGCAGCTTCCGCGGCCCGGATCGCGAGCAGTACTTC
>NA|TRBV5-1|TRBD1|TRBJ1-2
CASSSGGQLYGYTF
TGCGCCAGCAGCTCCGGGGGACAGCTTTATGGCTACACCTTC
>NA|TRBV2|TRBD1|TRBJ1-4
CASSPVWTGGASNEKLFF
TGTGCCAGCAGCCCAGTATGGACAGGGGGCGCGTCTAATGAAAAACTGTTTTTT
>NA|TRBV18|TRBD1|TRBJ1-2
CASRETGVEDGYTF
TGTGCCAGCCGAGAAACAGGGGTAGAGGATGGCTACACCTTC
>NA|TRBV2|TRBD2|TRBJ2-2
CASRLAGYPRTGELFF
TGTGCCAGCAGACTAGCGGGCTATCCGAGGACCGGGGAGCTGTTTTTT
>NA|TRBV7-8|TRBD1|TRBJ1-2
CASSPGQGRNYGYTF
TGTGCCAGCAGCCCAGGACAGGGGAGGAACTATGGCTACACCTTC
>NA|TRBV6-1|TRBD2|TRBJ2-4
CASSGRGIQYF
TGTGCCAGCAGTGGGCGGGGGATTCAGTACTTC
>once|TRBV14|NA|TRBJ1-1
CASSHRRDFGAEAFF
TGTGCCAGCAGCCATAGAAGGGACTTCGGAGCTGAAGCTTTCTTT
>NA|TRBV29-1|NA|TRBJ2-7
CSVVGIRGEQYF
TGCAGCGTTGTTGGGATCCGGGGCGAGCAGTACTTC
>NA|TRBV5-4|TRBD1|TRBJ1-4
CASSSYGTGQEKLFF
TGTGCCAGCAGCTCCTACGGGACAGGGCAGGAAAAACTGTTTTTT
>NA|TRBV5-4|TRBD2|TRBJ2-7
CASSGTSGRSSYEQYF
TGTGCCAGCAGCGGGACTAGCGGGAGGAGCTCCTACGAGCAGTACTTC
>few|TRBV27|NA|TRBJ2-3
CASSLGGPGTDTQYF
TGTGCCAGCAGTTTGGGCGGGCCGGGCACAGATACGCAGTATTTT
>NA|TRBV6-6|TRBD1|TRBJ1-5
CASSYSRGQSNQPQHF
TGTGCCAGCAGTTACTCGAGGGGGCAGAGCAATCAGCCCCAGCATTTT
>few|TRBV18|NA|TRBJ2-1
CASSRTQSSYNEQFF
TGTGCCAGCTCCAGGACTCAGAGCTCCTACAATGAGCAGTTCTTC
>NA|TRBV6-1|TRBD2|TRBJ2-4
CASSEGLARSGSKNIQYF
TGTGCCAGCAGTGAAGGACTAGCTCGGAGTGGTTCCAAAAACATTCAGTACTTC
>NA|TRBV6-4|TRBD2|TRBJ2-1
CATQRAGGLYNEQFF
TGTGCCACCCAAAGAGCGGGGGGCCTTTACAATGAGCAGTTCTTC
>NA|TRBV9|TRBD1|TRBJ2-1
CASSVATDRGYNEQFF
TGTGCCAGCAGCGTAGCTACGGACAGGGGATACAATGAGCAGTTCTTC
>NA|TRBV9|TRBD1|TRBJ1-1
CASSFGAEGADTEAFF
TGTGCCAGCAGCTTCGGCGCAGAGGGGGCGGACACTGAAGCTTTCTTT
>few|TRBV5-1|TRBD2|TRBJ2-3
CASRLAGVGDTQYF
TGCGCCAGCCGCCTAGCGGGAGTAGGAGATACGCAGTATTTT
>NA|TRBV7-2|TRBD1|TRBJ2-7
CASSQRSTGFTYEQYF
TGTGCCAGCAGCCAAAGGTCGACAGGGTTTACCTACGAGCAGTACTTC
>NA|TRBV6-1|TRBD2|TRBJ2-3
CASSEWRTSGRLTDTQYF
TGTGCCAGCAGTGAATGGCGAACTAGCGGGAGGCTCACAGATACGCAGTATTTT
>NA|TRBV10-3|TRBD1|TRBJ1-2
CATRTDRVTNYGYTF
TGTGCCACCCGAACGGACAGGGTAACTAACTATGGCTACACCTTC
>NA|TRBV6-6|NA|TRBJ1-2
CASSRTANYGYTF
TGTGCCAGCAGCCGGACTGCTAACTATGGCTACACCTTC
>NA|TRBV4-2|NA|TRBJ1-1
CASSQKDRINTEAFF
TGTGCCAGCAGCCAAAAGGACAGAATAAACACTGAAGCTTTCTTT
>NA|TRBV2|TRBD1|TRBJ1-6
CASREAGQGFCTLHF
TGTGCCAGCAGGGAAGCGGGACAGGGGTTTTGCACCCTCCACTTT
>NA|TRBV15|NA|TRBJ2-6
CATSRTGGSGANVLTF
TGTGCCACCAGCAGAACCGGGGGCTCTGGGGCCAACGTCCTGACTTTC
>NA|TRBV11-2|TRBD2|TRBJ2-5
CASSLGASGRLGGETQYF
TGTGCCAGCAGCTTAGGGGCTAGCGGGAGATTAGGGGGAGAGACCCAGTACTTC
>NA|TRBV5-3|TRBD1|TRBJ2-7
CARSPIQGWTYEQYF
TGTGCCAGAAGCCCAATACAGGGGTGGACCTACGAGCAGTACTTC
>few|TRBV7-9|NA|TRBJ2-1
CASSLVWESHNEQFF
TGTGCCAGCAGCTTAGTGTGGGAGTCGCACAATGAGCAGTTCTTC
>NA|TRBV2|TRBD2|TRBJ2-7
CASSDKLAGGSEQYF
TGTGCCAGCAGTGACAAACTAGCGGGAGGTTCCGAGCAGTACTTC
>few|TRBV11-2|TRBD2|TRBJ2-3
CASSLVASGRTDTQYF
TGTGCCAGCAGCTTAGTTGCTAGCGGCCGCACAGATACGCAGTATTTT
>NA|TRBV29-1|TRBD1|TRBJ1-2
CSVEDRGQGRGYGYTF
TGCAGCGTTGAAGATCGGGGACAGGGACGCGGCTATGGCTACACCTTC
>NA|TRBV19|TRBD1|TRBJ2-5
CASSPGTGDQETQYF
TGTGCCAGTAGTCCCGGGACAGGGGATCAAGAGACCCAGTACTTC
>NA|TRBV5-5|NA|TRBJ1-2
CASSLTDFNYGYTF
TGTGCCAGCAGCTTGACAGATTTTAACTATGGCTACACCTTC
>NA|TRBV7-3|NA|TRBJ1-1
CASASGGAGSNTEAFF
TGTGCCAGCGCCTCCGGAGGGGCCGGTTCGAACACTGAAGCTTTCTTT
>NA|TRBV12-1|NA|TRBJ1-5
CASRAGTGGFSNQPQHF
TGTGCCAGCAGGGCCGGGACAGGGGGCTTTTCCAATCAGCCCCAGCATTTT
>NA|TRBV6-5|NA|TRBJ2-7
CASSPGRGSYEQYF
TGTGCCAGCAGCCCGGGGCGGGGATCCTACGAGCAGTACTTC
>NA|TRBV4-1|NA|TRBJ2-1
CASSHSPPAYNEQFF
TGCGCCAGCAGCCACTCCCCCCCCGCCTACAATGAGCAGTTCTTC
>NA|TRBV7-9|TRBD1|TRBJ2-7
CASSPGGSPWNEQYF
TGTGCCAGCAGCCCAGGGGGCTCCCCGTGGAACGAGCAGTACTTC
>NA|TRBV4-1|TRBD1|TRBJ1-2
CASSQPDRAYGYTF
TGCGCCAGCAGCCAACCAGACAGGGCCTATGGCTACACCTTC
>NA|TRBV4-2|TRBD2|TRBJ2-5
CASSQRLAGGQETQYF
TGTGCCAGCAGCCAAAGACTAGCGGGGGGGCAAGAGACCCAGTACTTC
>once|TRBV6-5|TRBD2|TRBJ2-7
CASSGAGGDYEQYF
TGTGCCAGCAGTGGAGCGGGGGGCGACTACGAGCAGTACTTC
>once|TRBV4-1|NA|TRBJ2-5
CASSQGPVQETQYF
TGCGCCAGCAGCCAAGGCCCAGTCCAAGAGACCCAGTACTTC
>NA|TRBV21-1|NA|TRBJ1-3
CASSPTGQVQRGNTIYF
TGTGCCAGCAGCCCTACGGGACAGGTCCAGCGGGGAAACACCATATATTTT
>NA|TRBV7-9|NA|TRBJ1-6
CSSTPRTEAYNSPLHF
TGTTCCAGCACCCCCCGTACCGAAGCATATAATTCACCCCTCCACTTT